This T cell receptor (beta chain) is from a study of shared clonotypes between healthy human individuals. Findings and caveats of the study: Memory subsets generally showed smaller estimated richness than naive subsets did. About 5% of naive CD4 clonotypes were shared across a few donors. The four-donor shared clonotypes exceeded non-shared clonotypes in generation probability, with non-shared ones scoring lower.

The length of the CDR3 is 14 residues. Per the germline V gene, CDR1 is GTSNPN and CDR2 is SVGIG (reference sequence). The J segment lost 6 bases and the V segment lost 3 bases, leaving 8 bases of the junction unmatched. Regarding this clone: The antigen is unknown.

Clones were read by immunoSEQ multiplex PCR, and TCRdb kept only the in-frame ones, dropping some. The data show about 120,000 clones, 55% to 70% seen once. Specimen: memory CD8+ T cells sorted from blood. Subset given: CD45RO+ cells pooled with CCR7-negative TemRA cells. The chain uses TRBV30 and TRBJ2-7, with TRBD2 matching over 10 bases. This TCR came from a young woman in good health. The CDR3: CAWRPLAGDPEQYF. For the CDR3, the DNA is TGTGCCTGGAGACCCCTAGCGGGAGACCCCGAGCAGTACTTC.